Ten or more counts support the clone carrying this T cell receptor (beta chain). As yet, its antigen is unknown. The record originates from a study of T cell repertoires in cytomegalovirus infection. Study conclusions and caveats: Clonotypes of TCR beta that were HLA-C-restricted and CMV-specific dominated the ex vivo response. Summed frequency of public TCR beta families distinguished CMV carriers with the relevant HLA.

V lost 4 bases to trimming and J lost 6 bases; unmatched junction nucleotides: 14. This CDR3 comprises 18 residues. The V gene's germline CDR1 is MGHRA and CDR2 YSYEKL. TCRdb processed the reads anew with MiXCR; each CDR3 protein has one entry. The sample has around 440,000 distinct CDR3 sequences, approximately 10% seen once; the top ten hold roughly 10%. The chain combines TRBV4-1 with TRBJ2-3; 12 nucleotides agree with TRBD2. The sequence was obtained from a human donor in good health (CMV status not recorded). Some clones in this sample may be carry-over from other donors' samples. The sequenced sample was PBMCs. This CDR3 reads CASSLRVGLAGVRDTQYF. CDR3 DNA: TGCGCCAGCAGCCTTAGGGTGGGACTAGCGGGCGTCAGGGATACGCAGTATTTT.